This T cell receptor (beta chain) comes out of a study of post-analysis software for immune sequencing data. TCR beta cDNA libraries had unique molecular identifiers. TCRdb analysed the PCR reads with MiXCR anew, one entry per CDR3 protein. The sample lists over 700,000 distinct CDR3 sequences; roughly 27% were seen once. This clonotype was found a few times. The TCR was taken from a girl between 5 and 17 years old with multiple sclerosis. The specimen sequenced was blood.

The CDR3 sequence: CSGGAEKAFF. Written as DNA, the CDR3 is TGCAGCGGCGGGGCGGAAAAAGCTTTCTTT. The chain employs TRBV29-1 and TRBJ1-1, with D maybe TRBD1 (5 bases). Germline V CDR1 and CDR2: SQVTM, ANQGSEA. V gave up 7 bases and J gave up 9 bases, with 12 bases separating them. This CDR3 is built from 10 residues. Supplemented by reference TRBV29-1 and TRBJ1-1, the full variable domain reads SAVISQKPSRDICQRGTSLTIQCQVDSQVTMMFWYRQQPGQSLTLIATANQGSEATYESGFVIDKFPISRPNLTFSTLTVSNMSPEDSSIYLCSGGAEKAFFGQGTRLTVV.